This T cell receptor (beta chain) was observed in a study of T cell repertoires in cytomegalovirus infection (dated by TCRdb to the late 2010s). Context from the whole study: Because public TCR beta signatures pointed to carriage of CMV infection together with the matching HLA type, the HLA type of each donor mattered for the analysis.

The instrument was an Illumina HiSeq 1500. Using fastp trimming at Q25 and MiXCR clonotype assembly, TCRdb reanalyzed the public sequencing data and kept in-frame beta chains. Every distinct CDR3 protein forms one entry, paired with its most common genes and DNA. Counted in this sample were just under 550,000 distinct CDR3 sequences; roughly 29% of them appeared once. Roughly 13% of the sample is in the top ten clones. Including the terminal cysteine and phenylalanine, the CDR3 comprises 15 residues. Only the CDR3 part of the read is kept: 45 bases, read in frame from the first base. The germline V gene sets CDR1 to SGHVS and CDR2 to FNYEAQ. Note on this clonotype: There is no known antigen for this receptor. A read error is possible here, since a much larger clone lies one base away.

Points the paper makes about the study in general: The ex vivo response was dominated by HLA-C-restricted CMV-specific TCR beta clonotypes, which also provided the single most frequent clonotype in two of eight donors. In both this cohort and an independent cohort of more than 350 donors, the cumulative frequency of public TCR beta family members distinguished carriers of CMV infection plus the relevant HLA type.

The chain was built from TRBV7-6 and TRBJ2-1; TRBD2 agrees with 11 junctional bases. This TCR was recovered from a human donor in good health (CMV status not recorded). Some clones in this sample may be carry-over from other donors' samples. The sample taken for sequencing was PBMCs. The CDR3 amino acid sequence is: CSSRQTSGSGVEQFF. The DNA sequence is given as TGTTCCAGCAGACAAACTAGCGGGAGTGGTGTTGAGCAGTTCTTC.